These 28 T cell receptor beta chains were all obtained from the same sample, sequenced in a study of blood T cell repertoires in COVID-19. Clones were sequenced by immunoSEQ multiplex PCR, and TCRdb holds only the in-frame ones, with some missing. The repertoire holds 150,000 or so clones, 82% seen once, with approximately 9.1% in the top ten. The sequenced material came from peripheral blood. These receptors were taken from a woman in her seventies with acute or convalescent COVID-19.

The genes are TRBV3-1 (or the pseudogene TRBV3-2) and TRBJ1-6, with 7 positions matching TRBD1. Trimming at V came to 4 bases and at J to 7 bases, leaving 4 bases not matched to a gene. This CDR3 is 14 amino acids long. Germline CDR1 is LGHDT and CDR2 is YNNKEL (reference sequence). The CDR3 DNA reads TGTGCCAGCAGCCCTCCGGGACAGAATTCACCCCTCCACTTT. It codes for CASSPPGQNSPLHF.

The rearrangement links TRBV5-4 to TRBJ2-5; 11 bases match TRBD2. The CDR3 sequence is 15 residues long. J gave up 3 bases and V 1 base, and 2 bases lay outside the gene matches. Germline V CDR1 and CDR2: SGHNT, YYREEE (reference sequence). The CDR3 DNA reads as TGTGCCAGCAGCTTGTCGGGACTAGCGGAAGAGACCCAGTACTTC. As protein: CASSLSGLAEETQYF. Variable domain in full (rest from reference TRBV5-4 and TRBJ2-5): ETGVTQSPTHLIKTRGQQVTLRCSSQSGHNTVSWYQQALGQGPQFIFQYYREEENGRGNFPPRFSGLQFPNYSSELNVNALELDDSALYLCASSLSGLAEETQYFGPGTRLLVL.

This rearrangement joins TRBV11-2 to TRBJ2-3; possible D gene TRBD1, 5 bases. CDR1 is SGHAT and CDR2 is FQNNGV in the germline V gene. The CDR3 runs to 13 residues. V lost 5 bases to trimming and J lost 4 bases, with 10 bases between them. The CDR3 loop is CASSVTVADTQYF. The CDR3, as DNA: TGTGCCAGCAGCGTGACAGTCGCAGATACGCAGTATTTT.

The chain links TRBV5-5 to TRBJ1-2; a weak D match, TRBD1 (5 bases). The germline V gene has CDR1 SGHKS and CDR2 YYEKEE (reference sequence). The V gene lost 2 bases and the J gene lost 4 bases, with 15 bases spanning the gap. The CDR3 has 15 residues. CDR3 loop: CASSFAGESVYGYTF. The CDR3 bases are TGTGCCAGCAGCTTTGCGGGGGAATCAGTCTATGGCTACACCTTC.

This clone was seen ten or more times. DNA for the CDR3: TGTGCCAGCAGTTTGAAAGAGAAAGCTTTCTTT. Protein sequence: CASSLKEKAFF. The chain couples TRBV12-3 or TRBV12-4 to TRBJ1-1; D unclear. The CDR3 is 11 residues long. V was pared by 3 bases and J by 9 bases, with 8 bases between.

The V call is TRBV30, the J call TRBJ1-2, with TRBD1 identical over 8 bases. With V trimmed by 4 bases and J by 3 bases, 7 bases remained unmatched. The CDR3 totals 14 residues. The germline CDR1 and CDR2 sequences are GTSNPN and SVGIG (reference sequence). The CDR3 nucleotides read TGTGCCTGGAATCCAGGGGGCTCCGACTATGGCTACACCTTC. Translating gives CAWNPGGSDYGYTF. Drawing the rest from reference TRBV30 and TRBJ1-2, the complete variable domain is SQTIHQWPATLVQPVGSPLSLECTVEGTSNPNLYWYRQAAGRGLQLLFYSVGIGQISSEVPQNLSASRPQDRQFILSSKKLLLSDSGFYLCAWNPGGSDYGYTFGSGTRLTVV.

CDR3 in DNA: TGTGCCAGCAGCCCAGCGGGGCCAGCGGGCCCCCTTAATGAGCAGTTCTTC. Translation: CASSPAGPAGPLNEQFF. The rearrangement links TRBV7-9 to TRBJ2-1; 7 bases are a match to TRBD2. CDR1 SEHNR and CDR2 FQNEAQ come from the germline V gene (reference sequence). V trimming: 5 bases; J trimming: 7 bases; junction bases outside the gene matches: 17. This CDR3 has 17 amino acids. Full variable domain (outside the CDR3, taken from reference TRBV7-9 and TRBJ2-1): DTGVSQNPRHKITKRGQNVTFRCDPISEHNRLYWYRQTLGQGPEFLTYFQNEAQLEKSRLLSDRFSAERPKGSFSTLEIQRTEQGDSAMYLCASSPAGPAGPLNEQFFGPGTRLTVL.

The chain joins TRBV24-1 to TRBJ2-1; 7 bases line up with TRBD1. The V gene end was trimmed by 4 bases and the J gene end by 8 bases; junction bases not matched to a gene: 10. This CDR3 has 15 amino acids. From germline, CDR1 is KGHDR and CDR2 SFDVKD. The DNA for the CDR3 is TGTGCCACCAGTGACCTTAACAGGGGAAAGGATGAGCAGTTCTTC. Translating it yields CATSDLNRGKDEQFF.

This chain joins TRBV2 and TRBJ1-5; TRBD1 matches at 10 bases. Germline V gene lookup returns CDR1 SNHLY and CDR2 FYNNEI. The CDR3 runs to 16 residues. Unmatched junction bases numbered 6, after V lost 4 bases and J lost 3 bases. The DNA for the CDR3 is TGTGCCAGCAGTGGCCCCGGGACAGGGGTCAATCAGCCCCAGCATTTT. As protein: CASSGPGTGVNQPQHF.

This clone was seen only once. This rearrangement joins TRBV28 to TRBJ1-3, with 9 bases aligning to TRBD1. The CDR3 contains 18 residues. V trimming: 6 bases; J trimming: 0 bases; junction bases outside the gene matches: 12. Germline CDR1 MDHEN, CDR2 SYDVKM. The CDR3 nucleotides are TGTGCCAGCAGCTTCGACGGGACAGGGCACATCTCTGGAAACACCATATATTTT. It specifies CASSFDGTGHISGNTIYF. Drawing the rest from reference TRBV28 and TRBJ1-3, the complete variable domain is DVKVTQSSRYLVKRTGEKVFLECVQDMDHENMFWYRQDPGLGLRLIYFSYDVKMKEKGDIPEGYSVSREKKERFSLILESASTNQTSMYLCASSFDGTGHISGNTIYFGEGSWLTVV.

CDR3 coding DNA: TGCGCCAGCAGCTTGGGGCAGGACACAGATACGCAGTATTTT. It specifies CASSLGQDTDTQYF. The chain couples TRBV5-1 to TRBJ2-3; no reliable D call. Trimming took off 0 bases at V and 2 bases at J, with 7 bases between the two ends. The length of the CDR3 is 14 residues. Looked up from germline, CDR1 is SGHRS and CDR2 is YFSETQ. Based on the CDR3 plus reference TRBV5-1 and TRBJ2-3, the full variable domain is KAGVTQTPRYLIKTRGQQVTLSCSPISGHRSVSWYQQTPGQGLQFLFEYFSETQRNKGNFPGRFSGRQFSNSRSEMNVSTLELGDSALYLCASSLGQDTDTQYFGPGTRLTVL.

This chain connects TRBV29-1 to TRBJ2-3; 11 bases fit TRBD2. There are 19 residues in the CDR3. Germline trimming cut 0 bases from V and 3 bases from J; bases unmatched to any gene: 14. Per germline, CDR1 SQVTM and CDR2 ANQGSEA. CDR3 DNA sequence: TGCAGCGTTGAAGATCTGGGACTAGCGGTCATATGGGGAACAGATACGCAGTATTTT. Translation: CSVEDLGLAVIWGTDTQYF.

The chain is built from TRBV6-2 or TRBV6-3 and TRBJ1-2; no clear D gene. The germline CDR1 and CDR2 sequences are MNHEY and SVGEGT. The length of the CDR3 is 13 residues. Between the trimmed V and J ends, which lost 0 bases and 8 bases, there was a span of 10 bases. CDR3 protein: CASSYSGAGGYTF. As DNA, the CDR3 is TGTGCCAGCAGTTACTCGGGTGCCGGGGGCTACACCTTC.

The chain uses TRBV7-2 and TRBJ1-2; TRBD1 is a possible D gene (6 bases). Germline CDR1 SGHTA, CDR2 FQGNSA. This CDR3 comprises 15 residues. The V end lost 2 bases, the J end lost 4 bases, and 14 bases lay between the germline ends. The CDR3 sequence is CASSLYAGASYGYTF. Written as DNA, the CDR3 is TGTGCCAGCAGCTTATACGCAGGGGCTTCCTATGGCTACACCTTC. Looking up the rest from reference TRBV7-2 and TRBJ1-2 gives the full variable domain: GAGVSQSPSNKVTEKGKDVELRCDPISGHTALYWYRQSLGQGLEFLIYFQGNSAPDKSGLPSDRFSAERTGGSVSTLTIQRTQQEDSAVYLCASSLYAGASYGYTFGSGTRLTVV.

The V and J genes are TRBV5-1 and TRBJ2-5; TRBD2 agrees at 16 bases. This CDR3 spans 17 amino acids. Germline loops: CDR1 SGHRS, CDR2 YFSETQ. Trimming removed 0 bases from V and 5 bases from J; junction bases left unmatched: 4. The CDR3 loop is CASSLASGLAGGETQYF. The CDR3 DNA follows: TGCGCCAGCAGCTTGGCCTCGGGACTAGCGGGAGGGGAGACCCAGTACTTC.

Worth noting for this clone: Other DNA sequences in the sample encode the same CDR3. The chain combines TRBV7-2 with TRBJ2-2; tentatively, D is TRBD1 (5 bases). The CDR3 consists of 16 residues. Per the germline V gene, CDR1 is SGHTA and CDR2 is FQGNSA. V lost 5 bases and J 0 bases, leaving 13 bases between the germline ends. The DNA for the CDR3 is TGTGCCAGCAGCCCCCAGGGCCGTACGAACACCGGGGAGCTGTTTTTT. It yields the protein CASSPQGRTNTGELFF.

The CDR3: CASGGLAGTYQETQYF. CDR3 in DNA: TGTGCCAGCGGGGGACTAGCGGGGACGTACCAAGAGACCCAGTACTTC. The chain couples TRBV25-1 to TRBJ2-5; 13 positions agree with TRBD2. Looked up from germline, CDR1 is MGHDK and CDR2 is SYGVNS. The CDR3 totals 16 residues. The junction had 6 bases not matched to a gene; V was cut back by 8 bases and J by 0 bases.

The chain combines TRBV18 with TRBJ2-7; 10 positions match TRBD2. The CDR3 has 17 amino acids. V trimming: 2 bases; J trimming: 3 bases; junction bases outside the gene matches: 10. CDR1 KGHSH and CDR2 LQKENI come from the germline V gene. The CDR3 bases are TGTGCCAGCTCACCAATAACGTGGACTAGCGGTTTCTACGAGCAGTACTTC. The encoded protein is CASSPITWTSGFYEQYF. The full variable domain, rest sourced from reference TRBV18 and TRBJ2-7, is NAGVMQNPRHLVRRRGQEARLRCSPMKGHSHVYWYRQLPEEGLKFMVYLQKENIIDESGMPKERFSAEFPKEGPSILRIQQVVRGDSAAYFCASSPITWTSGFYEQYFGPGTRLTVT.

This chain links TRBV5-1 with TRBJ2-1; TRBD2 aligns across 8 bases. The CDR3 is made up of 15 amino acids. Germline CDR1 reads SGHRS; CDR2 reads YFSETQ. V lost 1 base and J lost 8; bases outside the gene matches: 8. This CDR3 is CASSLLREGPHEQFF. The CDR3 DNA sequence: TGCGCCAGCAGCTTGTTACGGGAGGGCCCTCATGAGCAGTTCTTC.

This chain uses TRBV19 with TRBJ2-1; perhaps TRBD2 as D (5 bases). The ends were cut back, 5 bases at V and 7 bases at J, with 12 bases in the middle. Germline lookup yields CDR1 LNHDA and CDR2 SQIVND (reference sequence). The length of the CDR3 is 13 residues. The DNA of the CDR3 is TGTGCCAGTAGTCCCGAGAGGAGGAATGAGCAGTTCTTC. It codes for CASSPERRNEQFF.

The CDR3 nucleotides read TGTGCCAGCAGTTCGGGGGGACTGTACCAAGAGACCCAGTACTTC. It codes for CASSSGGLYQETQYF. This chain joins TRBV28 and TRBJ2-5, with 7 bases aligning to TRBD2. Unmatched junction bases numbered 5, after V lost 4 bases and J lost 0 bases. The CDR3 contains 15 residues. Germline CDR1 is MDHEN and CDR2 is SYDVKM.

This clone was observed once. The rearrangement uses TRBV9 and TRBJ2-3; the D gene is possibly TRBD1 (6 bases). The CDR3 is 15 residues long. The V gene's germline CDR1 is SGDLS and CDR2 YYNGEE. Trimming removed 3 bases from V and 2 bases from J, with 13 bases in between. The CDR3 nucleotides are TGTGCCAGCAGCGGTCAGGGGATATCCACAGATACGCAGTATTTT. Amino acids: CASSGQGISTDTQYF.

Only one count was recorded for this clone. The chain carries TRBV11-2 and TRBJ2-3, with 8 bases identical to TRBD2. The CDR3 length is 17 residues. J was trimmed by 4 bases and V by 5 bases; bases with no gene match: 14. Germline V gene data show CDR1 as SGHAT and CDR2 as FQNNGV. CDR3 in DNA: TGTGCCAGCAGCCGCCCGGGGACTAGTTTAATGGCAGATACGCAGTATTTT. It codes for CASSRPGTSLMADTQYF.

The chain employs TRBV5-1 and TRBJ1-1; 8 bases line up with TRBD1. V lost 3 bases to trimming and J lost 3 bases; unmatched junction nucleotides: 4. Germline V gene lookup returns CDR1 SGHRS and CDR2 YFSETQ. The CDR3 contains 14 residues. Here the CDR3 reads CASSWTGRDTEAFF. The DNA for the CDR3 is TGCGCCAGCAGCTGGACAGGGCGAGACACTGAAGCTTTCTTT.

The chain has TRBV19 and TRBJ1-2; a possible D gene is TRBD1 (6 bases). The CDR3 has 13 amino acids. V lost 8 bases and J 7 bases, leaving 17 bases between the germline ends. The V gene's germline CDR1 is LNHDA and CDR2 SQIVND (reference sequence). As DNA, the CDR3 is TGTGCCAGTCTAAACTCAGGGGTCGGTGGCTACACCTTC. It is translated as CASLNSGVGGYTF. Complete variable domain (other parts from reference TRBV19 and TRBJ1-2): DGGITQSPKYLFRKEGQNVTLSCEQNLNHDAMYWYRQDPGQGLRLIYYSQIVNDFQKGDIAEGYSVSREKKESFPLTVTSAQKNPTAFYLCASLNSGVGGYTFGSGTRLTVV.

The chain uses TRBV7-2 and TRBJ2-3; perhaps TRBD1 as D (5 bases). CDR1 is SGHTA, CDR2 FQGNSA, per germline. The CDR3 sequence is 14 residues long. The V end lost 5 bases, the J end lost 0 bases, and 9 bases lay between the germline ends. CDR3: CASSRRQSTDTQYF. The CDR3 nucleotides read TGTGCCAGCAGCCGGAGACAGAGCACAGATACGCAGTATTTT.

This clone appeared a single time. The V and J genes are TRBV19 and TRBJ1-5, with 9 bases lining up with TRBD1. This CDR3 has 15 amino acids. Germline V gene lookup returns CDR1 LNHDA and CDR2 SQIVND (reference sequence). Trimming removed 5 bases from V and 2 bases from J; junction bases left unmatched: 4. The chain's CDR3 is CASSRDRVGNQPQHF. The CDR3 DNA is TGTGCCAGTAGTCGGGACAGGGTCGGCAATCAGCCCCAGCATTTT.

The rearrangement uses TRBV30 and TRBJ1-1, with D possibly being TRBD1 (5 bases). CDR3 length: 12 residues. Germline values: CDR1 GTSNPN, CDR2 SVGIG (reference sequence). V lost 7 bases to trimming and J lost 4 bases, with 13 bases between them. DNA of the CDR3: TGTGCCTCTGTTCGGGGGGGCACTGAAGCTTTCTTT. Translating it yields CASVRGGTEAFF. The entire variable domain, with the rest obtained from reference TRBV30 and TRBJ1-1, is as follows: SQTIHQWPATLVQPVGSPLSLECTVEGTSNPNLYWYRQAAGRGLQLLFYSVGIGQISSEVPQNLSASRPQDRQFILSSKKLLLSDSGFYLCASVRGGTEAFFGQGTRLTVV.